The subject of this entry is one T cell receptor (beta chain). This specimen comes from a study of shared clonotypes between healthy human individuals. This CDR3 region has 15 residues. Trimming shortened V by 3 bases and J by 4 bases, and 15 bases separated the two germline ends. Germline V lookup: CDR1 SGHTA, CDR2 FQGNSA. The authors distributed each subset's genomic DNA evenly over several immunoSEQ plates. The protocol was immunoSEQ multiplex PCR, while the TCRdb copy is restricted to in-frame clones and leaves out a portion. This repertoire shows 450,000 to 550,000 clones, about four fifths found once; its top ten account for under 15%.

Sequencing input: PBMCs. This receptor was identified in a woman aged 40 to 50 in good health. Some clones in this sample may be carry-over from other donors' samples. J is TRBJ1-2 and V is TRBV7-2, with D perhaps TRBD1 (6 bases). The CDR3 region is CASSLPTGRPYGYTF. The CDR3 coding sequence is TGTGCCAGCAGCTTGCCCACAGGGCGACCCTATGGCTACACCTTC.